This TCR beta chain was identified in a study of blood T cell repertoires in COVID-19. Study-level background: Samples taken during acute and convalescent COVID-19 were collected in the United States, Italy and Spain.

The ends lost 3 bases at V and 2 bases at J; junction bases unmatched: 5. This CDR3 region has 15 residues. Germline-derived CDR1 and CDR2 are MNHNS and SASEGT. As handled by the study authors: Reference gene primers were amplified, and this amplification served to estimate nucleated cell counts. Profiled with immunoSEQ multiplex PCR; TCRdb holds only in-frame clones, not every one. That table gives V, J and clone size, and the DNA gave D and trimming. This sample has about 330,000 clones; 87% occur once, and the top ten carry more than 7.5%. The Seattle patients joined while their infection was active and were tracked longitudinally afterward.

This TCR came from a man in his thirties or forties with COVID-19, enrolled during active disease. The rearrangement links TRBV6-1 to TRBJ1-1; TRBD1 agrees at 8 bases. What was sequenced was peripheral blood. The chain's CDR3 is CASSDGTGGNTEAFF. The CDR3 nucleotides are TGTGCCAGCAGTGACGGGACAGGAGGAAACACTGAAGCTTTCTTT.